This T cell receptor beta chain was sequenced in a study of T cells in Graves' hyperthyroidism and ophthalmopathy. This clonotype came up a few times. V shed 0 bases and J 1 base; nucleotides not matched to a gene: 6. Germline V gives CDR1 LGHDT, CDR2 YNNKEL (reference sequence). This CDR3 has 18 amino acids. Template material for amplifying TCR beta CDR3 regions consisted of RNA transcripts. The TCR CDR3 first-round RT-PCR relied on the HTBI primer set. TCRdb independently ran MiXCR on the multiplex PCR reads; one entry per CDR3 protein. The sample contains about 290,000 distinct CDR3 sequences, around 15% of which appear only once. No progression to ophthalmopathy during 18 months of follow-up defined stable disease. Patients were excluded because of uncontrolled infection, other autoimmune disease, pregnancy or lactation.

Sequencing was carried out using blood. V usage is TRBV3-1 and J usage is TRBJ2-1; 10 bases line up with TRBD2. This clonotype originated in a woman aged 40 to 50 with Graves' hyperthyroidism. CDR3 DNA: TGTGCCAGCAGCCAAGATACTATGACTAGCGGGTCCTACAATGAGCAGTTCTTC. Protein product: CASSQDTMTSGSYNEQFF.